The 29 T cell receptor beta chains reported below all come from one sample, sequenced in a study of shared clonotypes between healthy human individuals (TCRdb year 2020). For the CD8 naive samples, CD45RO-negative cells were positively selected for CCR7, yielding a CD45RA+CCR7+ population from which TemRA cells were excluded. Libraries came from the immunoSEQ multiplex PCR assay. TCRdb took this table from immuneACCESS and kept in-frame rearrangements with V and J called. Such tables lack part of the clones; where checked against another copy, unresolved V genes explain under half of the gap, and the rest is unexplained. In all, the sample holds about 2.1 million clones, and 85% to 95% of those were seen once. The ten largest make up about 1.8% of the sample. The specimen was naive CD8+ T cells from PBMCs. Taken with the paper, the label for cell subset or site translates to: CD45RA+CCR7+. The source is a man between 18 and 29 years old in good health. Some clones in this sample may be carry-over from other donors' samples.

V gene TRBV9 combines with J gene TRBJ2-2, with D possibly TRBD1 on 7 matching bases. V gave up 0 bases and J gave up 4 bases, with 13 bases separating them. CDR1 and CDR2 from the germline V gene are SGDLS and YYNGEE. CDR3 length: 16 residues. The CDR3 here is CASSVGGGGVTGELFF. For the CDR3, the DNA is TGTGCCAGCAGCGTAGGCGGAGGGGGCGTCACCGGGGAGCTGTTTTTT.

This clone was counted between two and nine times. V is TRBV4-1 and J is TRBJ1-2; D remains ambiguous. V lost 0 bases and J 3 bases, leaving 17 bases between the germline ends. The germline CDR1 and CDR2 sequences are MGHRA and YSYEKL. This CDR3 region has 17 residues. The CDR3 protein is CASSQETVGIPHYGYTF. In nucleotides, the CDR3 is TGCGCCAGCAGCCAAGAAACCGTGGGCATACCACACTATGGCTACACCTTC.

For the CDR3, the DNA is TGTGCCACCAGCCTAAGGGGGTATGAGCAGTTCTTC. It translates to CATSLRGYEQFF. The chain links TRBV15 to TRBJ2-1, with D possibly matching TRBD1 (6 bases). Germline CDR1 reads LNHNV; CDR2 reads YYDKDF (reference sequence). V was shortened by 5 bases and J by 8 bases, with 10 bases between the two germline ends. The CDR3 length is 12 residues.

The chain uses TRBV9 and TRBJ1-2; D is perhaps TRBD1 (5 bases). The V gene lost 4 bases and the J gene lost 7 bases, with 26 bases spanning the gap. Germline V gives CDR1 SGDLS, CDR2 YYNGEE. The CDR3 is made up of 17 amino acids. The CDR3 here is CASSLTEGPTLSAGYTF. For the CDR3, the DNA is TGTGCCAGCAGCCTCACTGAGGGGCCTACCCTGAGTGCTGGCTACACCTTC.

The CDR3 DNA reads as TGTGCCAGCAGCCCCGGGACAGAATTTTATGGCTACACCTTC. Residues: CASSPGTEFYGYTF. J is TRBJ1-2 and V is TRBV28; TRBD1 aligns across 7 bases. Germline-derived CDR1 and CDR2 are MDHEN and SYDVKM. This CDR3 spans 14 amino acids. The V gene end was trimmed by 6 bases and the J gene end by 5 bases; junction bases not matched to a gene: 9.

This clone has only one observation. J is TRBJ2-3 and V is TRBV10-2; 10 positions agree with TRBD2. CDR3 size: 17 residues. Germline V lookup: CDR1 WSHSY, CDR2 SAAADI. V gave up 5 bases and J gave up 0 bases; unmatched junction bases: 8. Written as DNA, the CDR3 is TGCGCCAGCAGTACTTTTGGACTAGCGGAGAGCACAGATACGCAGTATTTT. The encoded protein is CASSTFGLAESTDTQYF.

Only one count was recorded for this clone. The J gene is TRBJ2-3, the V gene TRBV30, with D unresolved. The V end lost 1 base, the J end lost 4 bases, and 9 bases lay between the germline ends. The CDR3 runs to 13 residues. Per germline, CDR1 GTSNPN and CDR2 SVGIG (reference sequence). The CDR3 loop is CAWSAAAPDTQYF. CDR3 in DNA: TGTGCCTGGAGTGCGGCTGCCCCAGATACGCAGTATTTT.

The chain uses TRBV5-4 and TRBJ2-7, with D unresolved. V was trimmed by 3 bases and J by 6 bases, leaving 16 bases between them. The CDR3 totals 14 residues. Germline V lookup: CDR1 SGHNT, CDR2 YYREEE (reference sequence). For the CDR3, the DNA is TGTGCCAGCAGCTCGGCGGTGGCTCGGTCCGAGCAGTACTTC. It specifies CASSSAVARSEQYF.

This rearrangement joins TRBV9 to TRBJ2-3; TRBD2 might be the D (6 bases). V lost 0 bases to trimming and J lost 1 base, with 12 bases between them. The CDR3 covers 16 residues. The germline V gene has CDR1 SGDLS and CDR2 YYNGEE. This CDR3 is CASSVGRASGTDTQYF. The CDR3 DNA sequence: TGTGCCAGCAGCGTAGGTCGGGCTAGCGGCACAGATACGCAGTATTTT.

The chain carries TRBV5-8 and TRBJ2-1; D unresolved. The V and J ends lost 0 bases and 0 bases respectively, with 7 bases between them. This CDR3 contains 15 residues. Germline V gives CDR1 SGHTS, CDR2 YDEGEE. This chain's CDR3 is CASSLGSASYNEQFF. DNA for the CDR3: TGTGCCAGCAGCTTGGGGTCCGCCTCCTACAATGAGCAGTTCTTC.

The chain joins TRBV10-1 to TRBJ1-2; 7 bases line up with TRBD1. The CDR3 spans 17 residues. With 3 bases clipped from V and 5 bases from J, the junction kept 15 bases outside the gene matches. The germline CDR1 and CDR2 sequences are WNHNN and SYGVQD (reference sequence). The CDR3 loop reads CASSEPSGQDVRYGYTF. CDR3 sequence (DNA): TGCGCCAGCAGTGAACCGTCTGGACAGGACGTTAGGTATGGCTACACCTTC.

This chain uses TRBV5-4 with TRBJ2-7; 10 bases align to TRBD2. After removal of 3 bases from V and 5 bases from J, the junction contained 14 bases not matched to a gene. Germline V CDR1 and CDR2: SGHNT, YYREEE (reference sequence). This CDR3 is 17 amino acids long. The CDR3 sequence is CASSSAASGSFFNEQYF. Written as DNA, the CDR3 is TGTGCCAGCAGCTCAGCGGCTAGCGGGAGTTTCTTTAACGAGCAGTACTTC.

Regarding this clone: Other DNA sequences in this specimen translate into the identical CDR3. The chain is built from TRBV13 and TRBJ2-5; D may be TRBD2 (7 bases). CDR1 is PRHDT, CDR2 FYEKMQ, per germline (reference sequence). This CDR3 has 14 residues. Deletions cut 3 bases from V and 2 bases from J, with 10 bases between. The CDR3 nucleotides are TGTGCCAGCAGCTTGGGGGGGCAGCAAGAGACCCAGTACTTC. Its protein product is CASSLGGQQETQYF.

Points on this clone: Other DNA sequences in this sample translate to the same CDR3. This chain links TRBV10-3 with TRBJ1-2; D not resolved. The CDR3 sequence is 11 residues long. The V gene's germline CDR1 is ENHRY and CDR2 SYGVKD. Trimming removed 8 bases at V and 1 base at J, with 5 bases between. In DNA, the CDR3 is TGTGCCATCCGGGATAACTATGGCTACACCTTC. This gives the protein CAIRDNYGYTF.

The CDR3 loop reads CASSFRVGNTGELFF. As DNA, the CDR3 is TGTGCCAGCAGCTTTCGAGTGGGGAACACCGGGGAGCTGTTTTTT. The V and J genes are TRBV7-8 and TRBJ2-2; no clear D gene. V lost 3 bases to trimming and J lost 1 base, with 9 bases between them. CDR3 length: 15 amino acids. Germline V gives CDR1 SGHVS, CDR2 FQNEAQ.

About this clone itself: Other DNA sequences of this sample code for an identical CDR3. The V and J genes are TRBV19 and TRBJ1-1; D uncertain. This CDR3 spans 13 amino acids. The germline CDR1 and CDR2 sequences are LNHDA and SQIVND (reference sequence). The V and J ends lost 3 bases and 0 bases respectively, with 5 bases between them. CDR3 bases: TGTGCCAGTAGTATCCGGGTGAACACTGAAGCTTTCTTT. Encoded protein: CASSIRVNTEAFF.

This chain links TRBV15 with TRBJ2-3, with 7 bases identical to TRBD1. The CDR3 is made up of 13 amino acids. The V gene end was trimmed by 3 bases and the J gene end by 5 bases; junction bases not matched to a gene: 2. The germline V gene has CDR1 LNHNV and CDR2 YYDKDF (reference sequence). The CDR3 reads CATSSYRGDTQYF. CDR3 sequence (DNA): TGTGCCACCAGCAGCTACAGGGGAGATACGCAGTATTTT. The whole variable domain, filled in from reference TRBV15 and TRBJ2-3, reads DAMVIQNPRYQVTQFGKPVTLSCSQTLNHNVMYWYQQKSSQAPKLLFHYYDKDFNNEADTPDNFQSRRPNTSFCFLDIRSPGLGDTAMYLCATSSYRGDTQYFGPGTRLTVL.

The chain is built from TRBV2 and TRBJ2-7, with D possibly TRBD2 on 6 matching bases. Trimming removed 3 bases at V and 3 bases at J, with 12 bases between. CDR3 size: 14 residues. Germline lookup yields CDR1 SNHLY and CDR2 FYNNEI. The CDR3 protein is CASSDYEGLYEQYF. As DNA, the CDR3 is TGTGCCAGCAGTGATTACGAGGGACTCTACGAGCAGTACTTC.

The chain carries TRBV27 and TRBJ2-1; 10 bases agree with TRBD1. Germline V gene data show CDR1 as MNHEY and CDR2 as SMNVEV (reference sequence). This CDR3 is 13 amino acids long. The V segment lost 5 bases and the J segment 8 bases; nucleotides outside the gene matches: 3. CDR3 nucleotides: TGTGCCAGCAGTATGGGACAGGGGTATGAGCAGTTCTTC. Protein product: CASSMGQGYEQFF.

V usage is TRBV4-2 and J usage is TRBJ2-2; TRBD2 agrees at 9 bases. This CDR3 is 17 amino acids long. The V and J ends lost 1 base and 6 bases, in that order; junction bases with no gene match: 9. Germline V CDR1 and CDR2: LGHNA, YNFKEQ. CDR3 in DNA: TGTGCCAGCAGCCAAGGGGGGTTAGCGGGAGTCGCCGGGGAGCTGTTTTTT. Protein: CASSQGGLAGVAGELFF.

The V call is TRBV7-3, the J call TRBJ2-3; 9 nucleotides line up with TRBD2. The germline V gene encodes CDR1 SGHTA and CDR2 FQGTGA. The CDR3 is 14 residues long. Trimming cost V 3 bases and J 6 bases; bases outside gene matches: 4. The CDR3 DNA is TGTGCCAGCAGCTTCTTAGCGGGAGACGATACGCAGTATTTT. Its translation: CASSFLAGDDTQYF.

The chain has TRBV6-5 and TRBJ2-3, with 8 nucleotides matching TRBD1. CDR3 length: 14 residues. Germline loops: CDR1 MNHEY, CDR2 SVGAGI. V lost 4 bases, J lost 4 bases, and 4 bases stayed unmatched. The CDR3: CASSLRQGPDTQYF. The CDR3 nucleotides read TGTGCCAGCAGTTTAAGACAGGGGCCAGATACGCAGTATTTT.

The chain couples TRBV29-1 to TRBJ2-7, with D uncertain. Trimming took 2 bases from V and 4 from J, leaving 12 bases between them. Germline lookup yields CDR1 SQVTM and CDR2 ANQGSEA. CDR3 length: 13 residues. The CDR3 DNA sequence: TGCAGCGTTGAATCGAAGGGTCCATACGAGCAGTACTTC. Residues: CSVESKGPYEQYF.

This chain's CDR3 is CASSLGGGVGNQPQHF. The CDR3 nucleotides read TGTGCCAGCAGCTTAGGGGGGGGTGTGGGCAATCAGCCCCAGCATTTT. The chain recombines TRBV5-4 with TRBJ1-5; D is possibly TRBD1 (6 bases). There are 16 residues in the CDR3. From germline, CDR1 is SGHNT and CDR2 YYREEE (reference sequence). Trimming cost V 2 bases and J 2 bases, with 14 bases left between them.

This clone appeared a single time. This rearrangement joins TRBV28 to TRBJ2-7, with TRBD2 identical over 13 bases. Trimming took 4 bases from V and 7 from J; bases not matched to a gene: 10. Germline CDR1 MDHEN, CDR2 SYDVKM. The CDR3 has 16 amino acids. The CDR3 DNA follows: TGTGCCAGCAGTTGGCTCCCCGGACTAGCGGGAGAGGAGCAGTACTTC. Translating gives CASSWLPGLAGEEQYF.

This rearrangement joins TRBV28 to TRBJ1-2, with D uncertain. This CDR3 contains 16 residues. V dropped 7 bases and J dropped 1 base, with 19 bases sitting between them. Germline CDR1 MDHEN, CDR2 SYDVKM. CDR3 bases: TGTGCCAGCACAGGACGGCGGATACACTTTAACTATGGCTACACCTTC. Translation: CASTGRRIHFNYGYTF.

The chain has TRBV7-8 and TRBJ2-6; either TRBD1 or TRBD2 may fit D (5 bases each). This CDR3 is built from 18 residues. Germline-derived CDR1 and CDR2 are SGHVS and FQNEAQ. The germline V and J ends were trimmed by 7 bases and 0 bases, with 19 bases remaining between them. The CDR3 DNA reads TGTGCCAGCACCCATCGGGACGAAGGGTTCTCTGGGGCCAACGTCCTGACTTTC. Protein product: CASTHRDEGFSGANVLTF.

V usage is TRBV7-9 and J usage is TRBJ1-1, with 8 bases matching TRBD1. The CDR3 runs 14 residues. J gave up 6 bases and V 4 bases, and 7 bases lay outside the gene matches. Germline assignment: CDR1 SEHNR and CDR2 FQNEAQ (reference sequence). CDR3 in DNA: TGTGCCAGCAGCTCAGGACAGGGAAGTTCTGAAGCTTTCTTT. Amino acid sequence: CASSSGQGSSEAFF.

The CDR3 sequence: CSVARTHSGQGGYTF. CDR3 DNA: TGCAGCGTCGCCAGGACTCATTCGGGGCAGGGTGGCTACACCTTC. The chain recombines TRBV29-1 with TRBJ1-2; D is perhaps TRBD1 (5 bases). Per germline, CDR1 SQVTM and CDR2 ANQGSEA. This CDR3 contains 15 residues. V dropped 6 bases and J dropped 7 bases, with 24 bases sitting between them.